The present entry profiles one T cell receptor beta chain with its context. This entry is derived from a study of sequential checkpoint blockade in melanoma. Treatment in this sample: randomized to nivolumab then ipilimumab (arm A) or the reverse (arm B). Generated by immunoSEQ multiplex PCR, the TCRdb table keeps only in-frame clones and is missing some. The repertoire holds some 6,100 clones, with roughly 50% as singletons. V lost 4 bases to trimming and J lost 7 bases; unmatched junction nucleotides: 6. This CDR3 has 14 amino acids. Germline V gives CDR1 SGHDT, CDR2 YYEEEE. Sequenced here: CD8+ T cells sorted from blood (inferred from file names), sampled from a patient given nivolumab and ipilimumab in sequence. This sequence originates from a human donor with melanoma. The chain carries TRBV5-6 and TRBJ1-2, with 11 positions matching TRBD1. CDR3 region: CASSPRTGGGGYTF. Here the CDR3 DNA reads TGTGCCAGCAGCCCAAGGACAGGGGGCGGTGGCTACACCTTC.